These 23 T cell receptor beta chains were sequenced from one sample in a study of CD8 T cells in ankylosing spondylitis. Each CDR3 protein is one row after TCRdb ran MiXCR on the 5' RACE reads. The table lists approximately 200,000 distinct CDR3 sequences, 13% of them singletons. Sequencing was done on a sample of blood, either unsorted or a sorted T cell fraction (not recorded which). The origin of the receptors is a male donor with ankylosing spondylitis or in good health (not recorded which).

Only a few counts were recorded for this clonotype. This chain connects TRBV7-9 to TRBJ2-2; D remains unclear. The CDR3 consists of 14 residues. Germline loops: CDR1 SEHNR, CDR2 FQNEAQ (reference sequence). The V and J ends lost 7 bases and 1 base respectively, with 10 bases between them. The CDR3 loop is CASTSAENTGELFF. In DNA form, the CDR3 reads TGTGCCAGCACCTCGGCGGAGAACACCGGGGAGCTGTTTTTT.

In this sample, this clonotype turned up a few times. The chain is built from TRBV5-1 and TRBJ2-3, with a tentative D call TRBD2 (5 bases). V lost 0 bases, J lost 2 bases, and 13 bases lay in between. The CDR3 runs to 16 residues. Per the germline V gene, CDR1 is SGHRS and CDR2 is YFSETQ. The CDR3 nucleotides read TGCGCCAGCAGCTTGGTCTTTAGCGAGTACACAGATACGCAGTATTTT. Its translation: CASSLVFSEYTDTQYF.

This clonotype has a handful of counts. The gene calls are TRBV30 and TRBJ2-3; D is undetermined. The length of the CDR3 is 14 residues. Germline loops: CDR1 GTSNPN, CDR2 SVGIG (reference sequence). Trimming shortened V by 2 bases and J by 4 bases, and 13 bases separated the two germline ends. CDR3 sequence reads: CAWSRTSGADTQYF. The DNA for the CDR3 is TGTGCCTGGAGTAGAACTTCGGGCGCAGATACGCAGTATTTT.

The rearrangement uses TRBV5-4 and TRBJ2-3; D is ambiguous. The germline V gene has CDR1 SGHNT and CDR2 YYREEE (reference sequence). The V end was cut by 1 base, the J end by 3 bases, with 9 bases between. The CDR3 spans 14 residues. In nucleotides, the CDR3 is TGTGCCAGCAGCTTGTTACCTGATACAGATACGCAGTATTTT. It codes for CASSLLPDTDTQYF.

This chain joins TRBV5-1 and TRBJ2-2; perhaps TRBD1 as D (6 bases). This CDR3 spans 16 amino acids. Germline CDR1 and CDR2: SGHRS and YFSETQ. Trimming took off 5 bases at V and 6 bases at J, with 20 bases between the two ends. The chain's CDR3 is CASSFGSGAKAGELFF. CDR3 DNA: TGCGCCAGCAGTTTCGGTTCAGGGGCGAAGGCCGGGGAGCTGTTTTTT.

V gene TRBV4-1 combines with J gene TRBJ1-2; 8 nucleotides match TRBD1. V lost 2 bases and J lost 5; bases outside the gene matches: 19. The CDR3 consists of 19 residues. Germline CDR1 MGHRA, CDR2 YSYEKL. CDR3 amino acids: CASSQRMTGELASRYGYTF. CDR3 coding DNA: TGCGCCAGCAGCCAAAGGATGACAGGGGAACTAGCCTCTAGGTATGGCTACACCTTC.

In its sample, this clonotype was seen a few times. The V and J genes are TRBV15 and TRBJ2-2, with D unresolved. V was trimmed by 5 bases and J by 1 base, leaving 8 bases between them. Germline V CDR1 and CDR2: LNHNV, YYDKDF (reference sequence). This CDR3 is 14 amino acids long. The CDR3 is CATSPHQNTGELFF. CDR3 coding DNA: TGTGCCACCAGCCCCCATCAGAACACCGGGGAGCTGTTTTTT. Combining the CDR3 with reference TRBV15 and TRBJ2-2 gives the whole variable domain DAMVIQNPRYQVTQFGKPVTLSCSQTLNHNVMYWYQQKSSQAPKLLFHYYDKDFNNEADTPDNFQSRRPNTSFCFLDIRSPGLGDTAMYLCATSPHQNTGELFFGEGSRLTVL.

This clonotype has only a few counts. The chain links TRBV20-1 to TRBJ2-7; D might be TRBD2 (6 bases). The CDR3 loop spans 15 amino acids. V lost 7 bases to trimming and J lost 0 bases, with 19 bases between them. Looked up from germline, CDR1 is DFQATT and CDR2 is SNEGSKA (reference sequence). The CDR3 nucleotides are TGCAGTGACATAAGCGGGCCGAGTACCTCCTACGAGCAGTACTTC. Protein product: CSDISGPSTSYEQYF.

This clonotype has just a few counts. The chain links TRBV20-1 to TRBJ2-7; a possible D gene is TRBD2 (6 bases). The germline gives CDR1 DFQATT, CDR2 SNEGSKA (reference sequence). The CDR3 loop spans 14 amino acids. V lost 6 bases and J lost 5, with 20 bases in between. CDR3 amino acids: CSAVSGLGVDEQYF. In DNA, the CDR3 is TGCAGTGCGGTCAGCGGGCTAGGCGTCGACGAGCAGTACTTC.

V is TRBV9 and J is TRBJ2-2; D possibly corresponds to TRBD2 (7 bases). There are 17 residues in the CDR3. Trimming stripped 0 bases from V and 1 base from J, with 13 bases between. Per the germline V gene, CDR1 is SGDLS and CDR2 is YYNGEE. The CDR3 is CASSVGGGGGNTGELFF. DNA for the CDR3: TGTGCCAGCAGCGTAGGAGGAGGGGGGGGGAACACCGGGGAGCTGTTTTTT.

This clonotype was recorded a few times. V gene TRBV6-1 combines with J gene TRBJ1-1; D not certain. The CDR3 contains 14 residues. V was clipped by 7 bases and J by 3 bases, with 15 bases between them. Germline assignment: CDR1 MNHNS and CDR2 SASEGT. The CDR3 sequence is CASIAPAGDTEAFF. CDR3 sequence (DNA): TGTGCCAGCATAGCCCCGGCAGGTGACACTGAAGCTTTCTTT.

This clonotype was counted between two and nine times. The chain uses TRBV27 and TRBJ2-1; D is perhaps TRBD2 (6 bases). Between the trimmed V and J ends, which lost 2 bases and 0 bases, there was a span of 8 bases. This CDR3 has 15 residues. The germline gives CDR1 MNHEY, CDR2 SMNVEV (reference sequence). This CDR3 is CASSLTSPSYNEQFF. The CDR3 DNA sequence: TGTGCCAGCAGTTTAACTAGCCCCTCCTACAATGAGCAGTTCTTC.

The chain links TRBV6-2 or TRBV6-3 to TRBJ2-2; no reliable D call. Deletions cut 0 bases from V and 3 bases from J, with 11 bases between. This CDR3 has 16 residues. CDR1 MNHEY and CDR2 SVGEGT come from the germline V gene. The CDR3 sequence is CASSYSQAPYTGELFF. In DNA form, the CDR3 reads TGTGCCAGCAGTTACTCGCAGGCGCCGTACACCGGGGAGCTGTTTTTT.

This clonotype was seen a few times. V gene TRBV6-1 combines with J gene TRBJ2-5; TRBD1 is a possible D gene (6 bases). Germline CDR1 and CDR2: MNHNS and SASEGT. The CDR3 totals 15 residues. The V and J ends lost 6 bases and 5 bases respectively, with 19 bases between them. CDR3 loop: CASRLDSHRGETQYF. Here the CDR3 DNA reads TGTGCCAGCAGACTGGACAGTCACAGAGGGGAGACCCAGTACTTC.

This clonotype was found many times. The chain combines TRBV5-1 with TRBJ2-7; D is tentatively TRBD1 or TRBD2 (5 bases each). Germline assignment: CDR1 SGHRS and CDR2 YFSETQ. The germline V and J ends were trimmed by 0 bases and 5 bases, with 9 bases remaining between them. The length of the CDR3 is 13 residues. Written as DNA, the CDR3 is TGCGCCAGCAGCTTGGCCGAGGGGAACGAGCAGTACTTC. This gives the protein CASSLAEGNEQYF.

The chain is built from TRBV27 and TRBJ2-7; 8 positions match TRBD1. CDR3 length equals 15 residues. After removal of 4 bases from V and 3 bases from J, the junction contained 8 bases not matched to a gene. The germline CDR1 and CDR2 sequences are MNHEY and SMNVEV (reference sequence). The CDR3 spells CASSSPGTGLYEQYF. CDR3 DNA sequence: TGTGCCAGCAGTTCCCCCGGGACAGGCCTCTACGAGCAGTACTTC.

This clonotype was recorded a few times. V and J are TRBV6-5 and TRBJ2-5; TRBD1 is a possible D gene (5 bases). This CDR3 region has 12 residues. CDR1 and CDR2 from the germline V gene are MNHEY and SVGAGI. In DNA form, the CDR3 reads TGTGCTTCAGGGTCCTCCCAAGAGACCCAGTACTTC. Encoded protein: CASGSSQETQYF.

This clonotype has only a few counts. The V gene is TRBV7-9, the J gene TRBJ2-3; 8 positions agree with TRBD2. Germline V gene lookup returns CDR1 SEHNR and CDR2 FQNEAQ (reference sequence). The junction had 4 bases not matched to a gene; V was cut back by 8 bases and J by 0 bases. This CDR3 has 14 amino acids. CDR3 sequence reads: CASGLADSTDTQYF. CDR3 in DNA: TGTGCCAGCGGACTAGCTGATAGCACAGATACGCAGTATTTT.

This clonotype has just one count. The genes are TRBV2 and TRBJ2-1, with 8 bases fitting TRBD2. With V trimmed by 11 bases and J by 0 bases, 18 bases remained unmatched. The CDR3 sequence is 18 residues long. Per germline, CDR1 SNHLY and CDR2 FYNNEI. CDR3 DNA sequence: TGTGCCTTCTGTTTACGAGCGGGGGCCACCTCCTCCTACAATGAGCAGTTCTTC. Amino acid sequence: CAFCLRAGATSSYNEQFF.

This CDR3 is CSASGGDEQYF. The CDR3 nucleotides are TGCAGTGCTAGCGGCGGGGACGAGCAGTACTTC. The chain carries TRBV20-1 and TRBJ2-7, with D tentatively TRBD2 (6 bases). Trimming removed 3 bases at V and 5 bases at J, with 8 bases between. The CDR3 contains 11 residues. The germline V gene encodes CDR1 DFQATT and CDR2 SNEGSKA (reference sequence).

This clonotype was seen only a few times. The CDR3 spells CASSLRPRQGGTYEQYF. The DNA for the CDR3 is TGTGCCAGCAGCTTGAGGCCCAGACAGGGGGGAACCTACGAGCAGTACTTC. This chain links TRBV11-2 with TRBJ2-7; 9 positions match TRBD1. Looked up from germline, CDR1 is SGHAT and CDR2 is FQNNGV. J gave up 2 bases and V 3 bases, and 11 bases lay outside the gene matches. CDR3 length equals 17 residues.

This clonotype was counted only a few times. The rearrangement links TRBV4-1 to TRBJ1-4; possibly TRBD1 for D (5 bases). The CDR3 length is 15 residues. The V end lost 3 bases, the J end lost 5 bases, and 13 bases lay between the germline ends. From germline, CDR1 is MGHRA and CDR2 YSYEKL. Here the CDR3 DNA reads TGCGCCAGCAGCCATCGACCGGGACCCAATGAAAAACTGTTTTTT. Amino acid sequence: CASSHRPGPNEKLFF.

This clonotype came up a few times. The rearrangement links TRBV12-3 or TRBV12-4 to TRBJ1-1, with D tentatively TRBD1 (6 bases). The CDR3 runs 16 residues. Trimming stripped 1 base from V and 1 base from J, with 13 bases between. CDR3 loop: CASSLGGTPSNTEAFF. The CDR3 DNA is TGTGCCAGCAGTTTAGGTGGGACACCCTCGAACACTGAAGCTTTCTTT.